This record looks at one TCR beta chain sequence and its context. No antigen is known for it. This table comes from immunoSEQ multiplex PCR, and its TCRdb copy is limited to in-frame clones, with some not included. In the table there are about 31,000 clones, 81% of which are singletons. Patients were ineligible given autoimmune disease history or systemic immunosuppression. This sample is part of a study of OX40 agonist ivuxolimab in advanced cancers. Study summary: Dosing consisted of intravenous ivuxolimab at 0.01 to 10 mg/kg every 2 weeks. Findings and limits, study-wide: Clonal expansion by week 6 occurred in CD4+ and CD8+ blood T cells (at 0.1 to 3.0 mg/kg).

There are 12 residues in the CDR3. Germline CDR1 LGHNA, CDR2 YNFKEQ. V was trimmed by 4 bases and J by 2 bases, leaving 5 bases between them. This sample comprised CD4+ or CD8+ T cells sorted from blood, obtained in a trial of the OX40 agonist ivuxolimab. V and J are TRBV4-2 and TRBJ1-2; D gene unclear. The TCR sequence derives from an adult with an advanced solid tumor such as melanoma, head and neck, liver or kidney cancer. CDR3 bases: TGTGCCAGCAGCCGGAACAACTATGGCTACACCTTC. Translation: CASSRNNYGYTF.